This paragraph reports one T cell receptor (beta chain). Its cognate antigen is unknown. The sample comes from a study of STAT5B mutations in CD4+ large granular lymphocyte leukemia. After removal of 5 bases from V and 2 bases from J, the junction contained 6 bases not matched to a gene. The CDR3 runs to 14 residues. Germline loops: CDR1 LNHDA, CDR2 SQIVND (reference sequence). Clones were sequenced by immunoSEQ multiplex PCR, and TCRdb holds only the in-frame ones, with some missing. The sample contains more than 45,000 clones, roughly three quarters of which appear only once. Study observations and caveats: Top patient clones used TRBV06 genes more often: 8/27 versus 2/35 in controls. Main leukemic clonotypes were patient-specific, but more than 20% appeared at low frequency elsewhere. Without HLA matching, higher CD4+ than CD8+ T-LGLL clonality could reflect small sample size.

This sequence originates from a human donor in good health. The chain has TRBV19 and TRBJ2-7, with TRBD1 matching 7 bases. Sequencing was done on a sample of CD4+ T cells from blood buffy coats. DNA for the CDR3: TGTGCCAGTAGTGACCGGGACAGACCCTACGAGCAGTACTTC. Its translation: CASSDRDRPYEQYF.